Sequencing of this T cell receptor beta chain was carried out in a study of OX40 agonist ivuxolimab in advanced cancers. Findings and limits, study-wide: Normalized expansion of T-cell clones was also low for some nonresponders.

This clone was counted only a few times. Its antigen is not known. Only in-frame clones appear in the TCRdb table, and some are missing; sequencing was by immunoSEQ multiplex PCR. The sample lists about 46,000 clones, roughly nine tenths occurring once. This CDR3 has 14 residues. Trimming cost V 4 bases and J 5 bases; bases outside gene matches: 9. Germline V lookup: CDR1 SGHKS, CDR2 YYEKEE (reference sequence). This rearrangement joins TRBV5-5 to TRBJ2-7; TRBD2 agrees at 7 bases. This sequence was found in an adult with an advanced solid tumor such as melanoma, head and neck, liver or kidney cancer. This specimen was CD4+ or CD8+ T cells sorted from blood, taken in a trial of the OX40 agonist ivuxolimab. The CDR3 sequence: CASSRTRGGHEQYF. The CDR3 DNA is TGTGCCAGCAGCCGGACCCGCGGGGGACACGAGCAGTACTTC.